The text below deals with one TCR beta chain. Going by frequency alone, this clone is medium-sized (0.01 to 0.1%); a count is unavailable. The clone's antigen remains unknown. The method behind the library was the immunoSEQ multiplex PCR assay. TCRbeta CDR3 sequencing was carried out by Adaptive Biotechnologies. Regarding the original processing steps: Repertoire similarity was assessed with the Chao-modified Jaccard index and with the median clonotype overlap from 200 random subsamples of equal sample size. The similarity analyses were run on either productive nucleotide sequences or amino acid sequences translated in silico. To compare repertoires, the researchers applied hierarchical clustering with single linkage as well as t-SNE, based on Chao-modified Jaccard distances. After normalising for sample size, the researchers measured repertoire diversity with the Renyi index across a range of alpha values. TCRdb's version of the immuneACCESS table is confined to in-frame rearrangements and falls short of the full clone set. An unresolved V gene accounts for under half of the shortfall where checked; the remainder is of unknown origin. For V, J and clone size, that table is used; D and trimming come from the DNA. This specimen's table enumerates fewer than 2,000 clones. Clones ranked in the top ten supply roughly 9.4% of the sample.

The CDR3 has 10 amino acids, counting the end cysteine and phenylalanine. A DNA sequence was not provided. CDR1 and CDR2, per the germline V gene (reference sequence), are DFQATT and SNEGSKA. Synovial samples were synovial fluid collected alongside matched peripheral blood from each patient with active arthritis. The donors for the TCR repertoire analysis were approximately eleven juvenile idiopathic arthritis patients with active disease who had not reached inactive disease, of whom 3 were polyarticular and 8 were oligoarticular. The TCR-sequenced patients had a median age of around 11 years (range 2.4-22.9) and median disease duration of about 7 years (range 0.2-19.1). FOXP3 TSDR demethylation in synovial Treg cells was comparable to that in blood Treg cells and healthy-donor Treg cells, supporting bona fide regulatory lineage commitment of the synovial Treg cells. The samples for TCR repertoire analysis were obtained at two Italian centres.

This specimen comes from a study of synovial regulatory T cells in juvenile arthritis (dated by TCRdb to the mid-2010s). Context from the whole study: Of the sequenced patients, about 6 received methotrexate, one received methotrexate plus infliximab, a few were therapy-naive, and one had no treatment information. TCRbeta CDR3 repertoires of blood iaTreg cells, other blood Treg cells and synovial fluid Treg cells from matched patient samples were compared in the study. Effector T cell subsets were also sequenced in the study cohort for comparisons, but only blood and synovial fluid Treg cells are covered by the Treg dataset alone. Treg and Teff subsets from fewer than twelve JIA patients with active disease were included in the TCR repertoire comparisons.

General study outcomes and caveats: More CDR3 sequences were shared by synovial Treg cells with iaTreg cells than with other blood Treg cells, and a closer relation was confirmed by Chao-Jaccard similarity. Across patients, iaTreg TCR repertoires were largely private, and these iaTreg repertoires partially overlapped with synovial Teff and blood CPL repertoires.

The source material was Treg cells from the synovium. This TCR came from a donor aged 2-30 years with juvenile idiopathic arthritis. The rearranged segments are TRBV20-1 and TRBJ2-3; no DNA is available, so the TRBD2 call from TCRdb remains unchecked. The CDR3 reads CSVPGDTQYF.